This T cell receptor (beta chain) was recovered during a study of a mutant IDH1 vaccine in newly diagnosed glioma. Study as a whole: In some groups vaccination began 4-6 weeks post-radiotherapy; others received it with temozolomide. The earlier regimen, radiotherapy, temozolomide, or both, was most often both. Mean patient age was roughly 43 years; 62.5% were male and roughly 38% female.

Comments on this clone: Its antigen is unidentified.

This table comes from immunoSEQ multiplex PCR, and its TCRdb copy is limited to in-frame clones, with some not included. Here the sample spans approximately 110,000 clones, almost 90% being singletons. Time point in this sample: week 11, during vaccination. Doses consisted of 300 ug of mutant IDH1 20-mer peptide each, paired with topical imiquimod. CDR3 length: 13 residues. With 5 bases removed from V and 4 bases from J, the gap between germline ends came to 10 bases. Germline assignment: CDR1 SGHTA and CDR2 FQGTGA. The chain links TRBV7-3 to TRBJ2-3; D gene unclear. Specimen: PBMCs, collected from a glioma patient whose treatment included an IDH1 peptide vaccine. This clonotype was obtained from a woman between 50 and 59 years old with glioma. CDR3 region: CASSLMLADTQYF. For the CDR3, the DNA is TGTGCCAGCAGCCTCATGCTGGCAGATACGCAGTATTTT. Full variable domain (outside the CDR3, taken from reference TRBV7-3 and TRBJ2-3): GAGVSQTPSNKVTEKGKYVELRCDPISGHTALYWYRQSLGQGPEFLIYFQGTGAADDSGLPNDRFFAVRPEGSVSTLKIQRTERGDSAVYLCASSLMLADTQYFGPGTRLTVL.